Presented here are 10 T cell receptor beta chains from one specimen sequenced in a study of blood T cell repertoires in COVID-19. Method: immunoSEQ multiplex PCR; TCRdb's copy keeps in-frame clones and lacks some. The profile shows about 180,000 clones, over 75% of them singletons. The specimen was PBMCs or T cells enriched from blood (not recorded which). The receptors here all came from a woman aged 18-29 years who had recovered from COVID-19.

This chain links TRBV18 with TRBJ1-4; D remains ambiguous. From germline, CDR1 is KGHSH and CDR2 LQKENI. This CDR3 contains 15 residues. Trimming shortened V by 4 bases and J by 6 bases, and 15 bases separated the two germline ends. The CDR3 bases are TGTGCCAGCTCACTCGGGTTGGTTCCGGATGAAAAACTGTTTTTT. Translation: CASSLGLVPDEKLFF.

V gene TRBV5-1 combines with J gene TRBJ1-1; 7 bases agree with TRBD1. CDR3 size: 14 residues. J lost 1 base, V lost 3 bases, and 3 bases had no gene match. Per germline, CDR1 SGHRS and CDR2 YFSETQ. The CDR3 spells CASSSQGENTEAFF. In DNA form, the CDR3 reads TGCGCCAGCAGCTCCCAGGGGGAGAACACTGAAGCTTTCTTT.

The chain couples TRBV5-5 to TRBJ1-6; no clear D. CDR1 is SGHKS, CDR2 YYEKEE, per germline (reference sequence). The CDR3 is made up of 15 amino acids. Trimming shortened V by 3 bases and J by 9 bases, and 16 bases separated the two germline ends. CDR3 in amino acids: CASSSLGVAVSPLHF. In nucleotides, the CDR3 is TGTGCCAGCAGCTCCCTTGGAGTAGCGGTTTCACCCCTCCACTTT.

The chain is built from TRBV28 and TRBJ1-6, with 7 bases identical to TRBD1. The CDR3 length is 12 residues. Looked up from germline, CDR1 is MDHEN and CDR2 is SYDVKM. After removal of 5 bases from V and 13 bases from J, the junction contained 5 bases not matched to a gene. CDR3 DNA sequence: TGTGCCAGCAGTGGGGACAGAGCCCCCCTCCACTTT. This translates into CASSGDRAPLHF.

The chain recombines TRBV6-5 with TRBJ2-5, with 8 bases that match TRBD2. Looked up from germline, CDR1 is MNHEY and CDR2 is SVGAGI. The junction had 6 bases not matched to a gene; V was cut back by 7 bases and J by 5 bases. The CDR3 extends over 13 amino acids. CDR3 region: CASIRTSIETQYF. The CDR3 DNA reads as TGTGCCAGCATTAGGACTAGCATCGAGACCCAGTACTTC.

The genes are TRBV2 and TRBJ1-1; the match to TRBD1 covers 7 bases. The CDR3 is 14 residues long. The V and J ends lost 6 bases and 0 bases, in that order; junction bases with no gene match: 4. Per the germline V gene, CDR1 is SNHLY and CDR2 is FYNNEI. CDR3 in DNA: TGTGCCAGCAGAACGGGACAGATGAACACTGAAGCTTTCTTT. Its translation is CASRTGQMNTEAFF.

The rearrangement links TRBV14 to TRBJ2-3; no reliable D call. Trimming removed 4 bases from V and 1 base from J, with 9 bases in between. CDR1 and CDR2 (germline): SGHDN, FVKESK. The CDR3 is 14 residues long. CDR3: CASSPHAGTDTQYF. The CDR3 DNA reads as TGTGCCAGCAGCCCACACGCGGGCACAGATACGCAGTATTTT. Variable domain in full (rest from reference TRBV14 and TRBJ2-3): EAGVTQFPSHSVIEKGQTVTLRCDPISGHDNLYWYRRVMGKEIKFLLHFVKESKQDESGMPNNRFLAERTGGTYSTLKVQPAELEDSGVYFCASSPHAGTDTQYFGPGTRLTVL.

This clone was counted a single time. For the CDR3, the DNA is TGTGCCAGCAGCTTAGGGACTAGCGGGGGCACATACGAGCAGTACTTC. This sequence encodes CASSLGTSGGTYEQYF. The chain has TRBV7-9 and TRBJ2-7; 13 bases are a match to TRBD2. Germline CDR1 is SEHNR and CDR2 is FQNEAQ (reference sequence). The CDR3 has 16 amino acids. Unmatched junction bases numbered 4, after V lost 1 base and J lost 4 bases.

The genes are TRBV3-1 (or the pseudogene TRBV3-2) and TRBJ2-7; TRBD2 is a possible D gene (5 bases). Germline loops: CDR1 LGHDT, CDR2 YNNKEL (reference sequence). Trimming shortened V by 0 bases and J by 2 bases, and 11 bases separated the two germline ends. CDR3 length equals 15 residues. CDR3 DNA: TGTGCCAGCAGCCAAGAGGTCGGGAACACCTACGAGCAGTACTTC. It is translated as CASSQEVGNTYEQYF.

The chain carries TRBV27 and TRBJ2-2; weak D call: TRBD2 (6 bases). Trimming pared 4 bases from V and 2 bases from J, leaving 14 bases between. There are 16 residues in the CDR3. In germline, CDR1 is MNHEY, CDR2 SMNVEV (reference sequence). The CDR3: CASSWTLATNTGELFF. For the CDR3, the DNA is TGTGCCAGCAGTTGGACCCTAGCGACCAACACCGGGGAGCTGTTTTTT.